The 3 T cell receptor beta chains below come from one sample, sequenced in a study of OX40 agonist ivuxolimab in advanced cancers. TCRdb keeps only in-frame clones here, not all; method: immunoSEQ multiplex PCR. Among roughly 24,000 clones listed, 75% to 80% were seen once. Sequencing was performed on CD4+ or CD8+ T cells sorted from blood, taken in a trial of the OX40 agonist ivuxolimab. The receptors derive from an adult with an advanced solid tumor such as melanoma, head and neck, liver or kidney cancer.

The chain recombines TRBV27 with TRBJ2-5; TRBD2 matches at 11 bases. With V trimmed by 3 bases and J by 5 bases, 5 bases remained unmatched. The CDR3 contains 15 residues. Germline V gene lookup returns CDR1 MNHEY and CDR2 SMNVEV (reference sequence). This CDR3 reads CASSFLTSGAETQYF. The CDR3 DNA is TGTGCCAGCAGTTTCCTGACTAGCGGGGCGGAGACCCAGTACTTC.

This chain uses TRBV6-1 with TRBJ2-7, with D possibly matching TRBD2 (5 bases). V was trimmed by 2 bases and J by 0 bases, leaving 14 bases between them. Germline V gene lookup returns CDR1 MNHNS and CDR2 SASEGT. CDR3 length: 16 amino acids. CDR3 sequence (DNA): TGTGCCAGCAGTGAACTGGCTTACGAGGGCTCCTACGAGCAGTACTTC. Protein product: CASSELAYEGSYEQYF.

This clone was detected only once. The V and J genes are TRBV9 and TRBJ2-3, with a tentative D call TRBD2 (5 bases). Between the trimmed V and J ends, which lost 0 bases and 2 bases, there was a span of 10 bases. Germline V gene data show CDR1 as SGDLS and CDR2 as YYNGEE. The CDR3 is made up of 15 amino acids. The CDR3 sequence is CASSVASGHTDTQYF. CDR3 sequence (DNA): TGTGCCAGCAGCGTAGCCAGCGGCCACACAGATACGCAGTATTTT. Complete variable domain (other parts from reference TRBV9 and TRBJ2-3): DSGVTQTPKHLITATGQRVTLRCSPRSGDLSVYWYQQSLDQGLQFLIQYYNGEERAKGNILERFSAQQFPDLHSELNLSSLELGDSALYFCASSVASGHTDTQYFGPGTRLTVL.